Listed below are T cell receptor beta chains from one sample, sequenced in a study of cytomegalovirus exposure and HLA in healthy donors. Assay: immunoSEQ multiplex PCR; the TCRdb copy retains only in-frame clones and omits some. The sample lists some 170,000 clones; just over 70% were seen once. Sequenced sample: PBMCs. These receptors were taken from a human donor in good health. CDR3s include the opening cysteine and the closing phenylalanine or tryptophan. The D gene is left open where the match is weak. A row's size may be missing; if present it is once, few, many or a size class.

d_gene	v_gene	abundance	j_gene	CDR3aa	CDR3nt
TRBD1	TRBV7-2	NA	TRBJ2-7	CASSLSMTGGDEQYF	TGTGCCAGCAGCTTGAGTATGACAGGGGGCGACGAGCAGTACTTC
TRBD2	TRBV27	NA	TRBJ2-5	CASSPRGSGGLGETQYF	TGTGCCAGCAGTCCGCGGGGTAGCGGGGGCCTCGGGGAGACCCAGTACTTC
NA	TRBV9	NA	TRBJ1-3	CASSPNSGNTIYF	TGTGCCAGCAGCCCCAACTCTGGAAACACCATATATTTT
NA	TRBV11-2	NA	TRBJ1-3	CASSSRGGSDFSGNTIYF	TGTGCCAGCAGCTCCCGGGGGGGGTCCGACTTCTCTGGAAACACCATATATTTT
TRBD2	TRBV9	few	TRBJ2-1	CASTSPAGGLSDEQFF	TGTGCCAGCACCTCTCCAGCGGGGGGGCTCTCCGATGAGCAGTTCTTC
TRBD2	TRBV27	once	TRBJ2-7	CACRGAYEQYF	TGTGCCTGCCGGGGGGCCTACGAGCAGTACTTC
TRBD2	TRBV10-3	NA	TRBJ2-3	CAISESTGGQDTQYF	TGTGCCATCAGTGAGTCGACGGGGGGGCAAGATACGCAGTATTTT
NA	TRBV10-2	NA	TRBJ2-7	CASSPSGRGYEQYF	TGCGCCAGCAGCCCCAGCGGGCGAGGGTACGAGCAGTACTTC
NA	TRBV5-8	NA	TRBJ1-2	CASSLGTAGGAPDYGYTF	TGTGCCAGCAGCCTAGGAACGGCAGGAGGGGCCCCTGACTATGGCTACACCTTC
TRBD2	TRBV11-2	NA	TRBJ2-7	CASRERGGHEQYF	TGTGCCAGCAGGGAGCGGGGGGGCCACGAGCAGTACTTC
NA	TRBV4-1	few	TRBJ2-4	CASSQLLAALKNIQYF	TGCGCCAGCAGCCAACTACTAGCAGCTTTGAAAAACATTCAGTACTTC
TRBD1	TRBV5-4	NA	TRBJ2-5	CASSLWDSQETQYF	TGTGCCAGCAGCTTGTGGGACAGCCAAGAGACCCAGTACTTC
NA	TRBV6-5	NA	TRBJ2-5	CASSYSTEYQETQYF	TGTGCCAGCAGTTACTCGACTGAGTACCAAGAGACCCAGTACTTC
TRBD1	TRBV4-2	NA	TRBJ1-6	CASSLREGTGVTNSPLHF	TGTGCCAGCAGCTTAAGAGAGGGGACAGGGGTTACGAATTCACCCCTCCACTTT
NA	TRBV5-1	NA	TRBJ2-7	CASSPNRVAYEQYF	TGCGCCAGCAGCCCAAACAGGGTAGCCTACGAGCAGTACTTC
TRBD1	TRBV6-5	NA	TRBJ2-2	CASSPTGIPGELFF	TGTGCCAGCAGCCCGACAGGGATCCCCGGGGAGCTGTTTTTT
NA	TRBV27	NA	TRBJ1-1	CASTSPRREAFF	TGTGCCAGCACCTCACCAAGGAGAGAAGCTTTCTTT
TRBD1	TRBV19	once	TRBJ2-7	CASSMTGELSEQYF	TGTGCCAGTAGTATGACAGGGGAGCTGAGCGAGCAGTACTTC
TRBD1	TRBV4-1	NA	TRBJ1-2	CASSLSRTGFGDGYTF	TGCGCCAGCAGCCTTTCGAGGACAGGGTTTGGGGATGGCTACACCTTC
TRBD2	TRBV7-3	NA	TRBJ2-1	CASSQGLAGGGGDNEQFF	TGTGCCAGCAGCCAGGGGCTAGCGGGGGGGGGAGGGGACAATGAGCAGTTCTTC
TRBD1	TRBV6-6	NA	TRBJ2-7	CASRPQSGQAYEQYF	TGTGCCAGCAGACCCCAGAGTGGACAGGCTTACGAGCAGTACTTC
NA	TRBV10-3	NA	TRBJ1-3	CATTHKRGAPGNTIYF	TGTGCTACCACCCATAAACGGGGGGCGCCTGGAAACACCATATATTTT